The rows below give T cell receptor beta chains drawn from one sample of a study of a mutant IDH1 vaccine in newly diagnosed glioma. Only in-frame clones appear in the TCRdb table, and some are missing; sequencing was by immunoSEQ multiplex PCR. The table lists approximately 32,000 clones, around 60% of them singletons. The antigens these receptors bind are not known. The sequencing used PBMCs, collected from a glioma patient whose treatment included an IDH1 peptide vaccine. Source of these receptors: a woman younger than 35 with glioma. The conserved cysteine and the conserved F or W are not part of the CDR3 here. Fields, in order: CDR3 length, V gene, J gene, CDR3 protein.

length: 13
V: TRBV15
J: TRBJ2-5
CDR3: ATSRGYGSQETQY

length: 14
V: TRBV7-9
J: NA
CDR3: ASSFPDRGFSHEQY

length: 15
V: TRBV5-1
J: TRBJ2-7
CDR3: ASSLDSGRGEPYEQY

length: 10
V: TRBV19
J: TRBJ1-5
CDR3: ASTRMGSPQH

length: 10
V: TRBV5-4
J: TRBJ1-1
CDR3: ASSAPPGKAF

length: 12
V: TRBV11-2
J: TRBJ2-5
CDR3: ASSPTSGRETQY

length: 14
V: TRBV28
J: TRBJ2-6
CDR3: ASTLTGNSGANVLT

length: 12
V: TRBV10-3
J: TRBJ1-2
CDR3: AIRKTGTEYGYT

length: 11
V: TRBV10-3
J: TRBJ2-7
CDR3: AISDGIPYEQY

length: 12
V: TRBV28
J: TRBJ1-1
CDR3: ASSFDSQNTEAF

length: 13
V: TRBV4-3
J: TRBJ1-5
CDR3: ASSQDWGAHQPQH

length: 14
V: TRBV5-1
J: TRBJ2-2
CDR3: ASSLAGQLYTGELF

length: 11
V: TRBV11-3
J: TRBJ1-2
CDR3: ASSLGAADGYT

length: 13
V: TRBV6-4
J: TRBJ2-6
CDR3: ASSNRSSGANVLT

length: 12
V: TRBV5-8
J: TRBJ1-5
CDR3: ASKDRAAHQPQH

length: 13
V: TRBV7-9
J: TRBJ2-1
CDR3: ASTPPTSGYNEQF

length: 13
V: TRBV6-1
J: TRBJ2-6
CDR3: ASISPVSGANVLT

length: 13
V: TRBV2
J: TRBJ2-1
CDR3: ASSVLASQAYEQF

length: 16
V: TRBV21-1
J: TRBJ2-5
CDR3: ASSNGGNSGRATQTQY

length: 11
V: TRBV27
J: TRBJ1-5
CDR3: ASSLMPLQPQH

length: 12
V: TRBV7-9
J: TRBJ1-2
CDR3: ASSYETLDYGYT

length: 12
V: TRBV7-9
J: TRBJ1-1
CDR3: ASSSRTDLTEAF

length: 14
V: TRBV11-3
J: TRBJ2-2
CDR3: ASSSREAGGPGELF

length: 13
V: TRBV2
J: TRBJ1-5
CDR3: ASRRGQGDNQPQH

length: 12
V: TRBV5-1
J: TRBJ2-1
CDR3: ASSWGQAPNEQF

length: 16
V: TRBV19
J: TRBJ1-5
CDR3: ASRSIVQSGRSNQPQH

length: 11
V: TRBV11-1
J: TRBJ2-5
CDR3: ASSRQVQETQY

length: 14
V: TRBV29-1
J: TRBJ1-1
CDR3: SASLPGQGVDTEAF

length: 14
V: TRBV7-9
J: TRBJ2-2
CDR3: ASSPQGQAGTGELF

length: 12
V: TRBV29-1
J: TRBJ2-2
CDR3: SAGLAGITGELF

length: 9
V: TRBV19
J: TRBJ2-5
CDR3: ASKRGETQY

length: 13
V: TRBV28
J: TRBJ2-7
CDR3: ASSPWTGTTYEQY

length: 15
V: TRBV7-2
J: TRBJ2-6
CDR3: ASSPGTSYGGANVLT

length: 7
V: TRBV2
J: TRBJ1-2
CDR3: ASKEGYT

length: 14
V: TRBV27
J: TRBJ2-2
CDR3: ATTSPSAGATGELF

length: 9
V: TRBV5-6
J: TRBJ1-2
CDR3: ASGDNYGYT

length: 11
V: TRBV7-9
J: TRBJ2-1
CDR3: ASSLATGGAEF

length: 14
V: TRBV13
J: TRBJ2-2
CDR3: ASSSTGRANTGELF

length: 14
V: TRBV7-8
J: TRBJ2-1
CDR3: ASSLGEGPAYNEQF

length: 11
V: TRBV9
J: TRBJ2-1
CDR3: ASSVEGWNEQF

length: 12
V: TRBV25-1
J: TRBJ1-5
CDR3: ASSGQGASRPQH

length: 13
V: TRBV6-5
J: TRBJ2-6
CDR3: ASMQGPSGANVLT

length: 12
V: TRBV19
J: TRBJ2-7
CDR3: ATETGTGGYEQY

length: 15
V: TRBV13
J: TRBJ2-1
CDR3: ASSSLTSGRPYNEQF

length: 12
V: TRBV5-6
J: TRBJ2-1
CDR3: ASSLALQGIEQF

length: 12
V: TRBV10-3
J: TRBJ2-5
CDR3: AISESPGRETQY

length: 14
V: TRBV30
J: TRBJ1-6
CDR3: AWRGLGEGWNSPLH

length: 11
V: TRBV6-6
J: TRBJ2-7
CDR3: ASSYDDLFGQY

length: 11
V: TRBV5-6
J: TRBJ1-1
CDR3: ASRPDLTGKAF

length: 14
V: TRBV13
J: TRBJ2-5
CDR3: ASSLGLAEPGETQY

length: 12
V: TRBV7-9
J: TRBJ1-2
CDR3: ASSYKTQGDGYT

length: 11
V: TRBV6-5
J: TRBJ2-3
CDR3: ATGTRSTDTQY

length: 10
V: TRBV5-5
J: TRBJ1-1
CDR3: ASSLSGGEAF

length: 10
V: TRBV10-3
J: TRBJ1-5
CDR3: ATGGASVAQH

length: 13
V: TRBV28
J: TRBJ2-5
CDR3: ASSPGLEEYETQY

length: 13
V: TRBV27
J: TRBJ1-1
CDR3: ASSLFTGRRMEAF

length: 13
V: TRBV4-1
J: TRBJ2-2
CDR3: ASSQNRVNTGELF